The TCR beta chain under discussion was sequenced for a study of blood T cell repertoires in COVID-19. Study in general: COVID-19 samples collected from the United States, Italy and Spain covered acute and convalescent phases. Sources were T cells, B-cell-depleted T cells, or PBMCs; the material itself was cDNA or gDNA.

This clone was observed a handful of times. Trimming cost V 0 bases and J 1 base; bases outside gene matches: 4. The germline gives CDR1 SEHNR, CDR2 FQNEAQ (reference sequence). The CDR3 spans 17 residues. The repertoire was sequenced with immunoSEQ multiplex PCR; TCRdb's copy has only in-frame clones and lacks some. The table includes roughly 130,000 clones, about 83% detected once. The V gene is TRBV7-9, the J gene TRBJ1-4; 8 bases fit TRBD1. The origin of this receptor is a man between 35 and 55 years old with active or convalescent COVID-19. Sequenced: peripheral blood. In nucleotides, the CDR3 is TGTGCCAGCAGCTTAGCGCCCAGGGGGCGAACTAATGAAAAACTGTTTTTT. Encoded protein: CASSLAPRGRTNEKLFF.